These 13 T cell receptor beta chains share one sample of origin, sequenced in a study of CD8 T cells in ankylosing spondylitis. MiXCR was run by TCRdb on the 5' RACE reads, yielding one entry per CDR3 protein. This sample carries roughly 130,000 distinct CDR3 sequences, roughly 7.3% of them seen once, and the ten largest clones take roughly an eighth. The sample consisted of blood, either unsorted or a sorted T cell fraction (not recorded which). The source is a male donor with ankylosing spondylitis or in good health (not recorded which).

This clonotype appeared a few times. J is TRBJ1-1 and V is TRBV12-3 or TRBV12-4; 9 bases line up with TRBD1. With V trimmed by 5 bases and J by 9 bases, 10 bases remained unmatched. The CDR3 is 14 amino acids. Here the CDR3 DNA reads TGTGCCAGCAGTCCACTCCCGGGACAGGGTAAAGCTTTCTTT. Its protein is CASSPLPGQGKAFF.

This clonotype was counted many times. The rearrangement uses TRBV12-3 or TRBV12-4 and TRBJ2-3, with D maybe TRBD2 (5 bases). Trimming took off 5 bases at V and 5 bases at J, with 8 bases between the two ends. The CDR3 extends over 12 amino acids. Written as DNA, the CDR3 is TGTGCCAGCAGTCCCGGGAAAGATACGCAGTATTTT. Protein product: CASSPGKDTQYF.

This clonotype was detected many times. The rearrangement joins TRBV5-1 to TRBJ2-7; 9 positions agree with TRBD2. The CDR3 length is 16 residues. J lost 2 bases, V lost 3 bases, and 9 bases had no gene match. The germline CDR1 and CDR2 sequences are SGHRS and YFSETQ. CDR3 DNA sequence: TGCGCCAGCAGCTCCGTAGCGGGAGCGGCCCCCTACGAGCAGTACTTC. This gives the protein CASSSVAGAAPYEQYF.

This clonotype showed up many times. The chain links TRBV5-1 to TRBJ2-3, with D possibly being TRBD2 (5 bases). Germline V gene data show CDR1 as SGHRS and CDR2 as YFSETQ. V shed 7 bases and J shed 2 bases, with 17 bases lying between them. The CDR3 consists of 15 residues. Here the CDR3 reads CASGLSGPDTDTQYF. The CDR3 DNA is TGCGCCAGCGGCCTAAGCGGACCCGACACAGATACGCAGTATTTT.

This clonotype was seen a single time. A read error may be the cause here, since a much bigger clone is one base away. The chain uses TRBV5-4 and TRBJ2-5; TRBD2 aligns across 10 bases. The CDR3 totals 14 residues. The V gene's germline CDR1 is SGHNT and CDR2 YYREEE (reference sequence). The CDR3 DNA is TGTACCAGCAGCGCCGGGACTAGCGTGGAGACCCAGTACTTC. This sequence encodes CTSSAGTSVETQYF.

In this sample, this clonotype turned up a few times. CDR3 in DNA: TGCGCCAGCAGCATTTCCATGAACACTGAAGCTTTCTTT. The encoded protein is CASSISMNTEAFF. V is TRBV4-3 and J is TRBJ1-1; D uncertain. Between the trimmed V and J ends, which lost 5 bases and 0 bases, there was a span of 7 bases. Germline V gives CDR1 LGHNA, CDR2 YSLEER. CDR3 size: 13 residues.

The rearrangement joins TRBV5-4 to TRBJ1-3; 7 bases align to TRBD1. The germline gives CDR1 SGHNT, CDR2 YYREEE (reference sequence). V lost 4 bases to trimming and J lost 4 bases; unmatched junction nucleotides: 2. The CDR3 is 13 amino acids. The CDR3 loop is CASSQTGGNTIYF. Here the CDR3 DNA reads TGTGCCAGCAGCCAGACAGGGGGAAACACCATATATTTT. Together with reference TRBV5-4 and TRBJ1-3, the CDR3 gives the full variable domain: ETGVTQSPTHLIKTRGQQVTLRCSSQSGHNTVSWYQQALGQGPQFIFQYYREEENGRGNFPPRFSGLQFPNYSSELNVNALELDDSALYLCASSQTGGNTIYFGEGSWLTVV.

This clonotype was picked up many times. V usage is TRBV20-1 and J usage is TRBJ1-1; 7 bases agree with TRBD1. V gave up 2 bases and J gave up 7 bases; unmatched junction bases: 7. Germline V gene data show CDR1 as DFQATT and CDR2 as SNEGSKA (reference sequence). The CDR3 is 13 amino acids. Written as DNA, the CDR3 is TGCAGTGCTAGACAGGGGGGAATTGATGAAGCTTTCTTT. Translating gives CSARQGGIDEAFF.

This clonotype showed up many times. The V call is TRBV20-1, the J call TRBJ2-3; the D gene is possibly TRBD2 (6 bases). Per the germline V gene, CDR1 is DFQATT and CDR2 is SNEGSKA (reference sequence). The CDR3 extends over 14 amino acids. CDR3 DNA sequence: TGCAGCGGGGTGCCCGGGACTGGCACAGATACGCAGTATTTT. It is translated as CSGVPGTGTDTQYF.

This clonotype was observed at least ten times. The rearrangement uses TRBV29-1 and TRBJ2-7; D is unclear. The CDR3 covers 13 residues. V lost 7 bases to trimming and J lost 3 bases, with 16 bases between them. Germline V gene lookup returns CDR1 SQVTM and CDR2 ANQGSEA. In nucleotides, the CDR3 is TGCAGCGCCCGACGGGCAATAGACTACGAGCAGTACTTC. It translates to CSARRAIDYEQYF.

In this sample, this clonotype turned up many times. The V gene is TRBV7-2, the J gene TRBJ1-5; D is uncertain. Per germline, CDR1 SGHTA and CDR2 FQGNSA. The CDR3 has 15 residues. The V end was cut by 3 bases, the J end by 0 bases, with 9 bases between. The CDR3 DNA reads TGTGCCAGCAGCTTTGGCAGCCATAGCAATCAGCCCCAGCATTTT. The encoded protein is CASSFGSHSNQPQHF.

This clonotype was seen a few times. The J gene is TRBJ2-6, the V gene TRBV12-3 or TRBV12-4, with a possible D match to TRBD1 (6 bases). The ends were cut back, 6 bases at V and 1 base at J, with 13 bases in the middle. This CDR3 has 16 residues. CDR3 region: CASRGGPSSGANVLTF. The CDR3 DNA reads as TGTGCCAGCAGAGGGGGTCCCTCGTCTGGGGCCAACGTCCTGACTTTC.

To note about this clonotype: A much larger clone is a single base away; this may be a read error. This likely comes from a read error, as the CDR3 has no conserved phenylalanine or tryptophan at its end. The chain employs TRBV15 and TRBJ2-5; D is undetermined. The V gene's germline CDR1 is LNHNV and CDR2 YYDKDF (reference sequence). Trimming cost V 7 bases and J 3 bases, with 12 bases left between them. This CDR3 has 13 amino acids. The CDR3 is CATTSQNEETQYL. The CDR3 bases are TGTGCCACCACATCCCAGAATGAAGAGACCCAGTACCTC.